This T cell receptor (beta chain) came from a study of blood T cell repertoires in COVID-19. Turning to the study itself: The analysed material was cDNA or gDNA that came from T cells, B-cell-depleted T cells, or PBMCs.

The CDR3 is 13 residues long. Trimming took 6 bases from V and 4 from J, leaving 13 bases between them. CDR1 SGHKS and CDR2 YYEKEE come from the germline V gene (reference sequence). Sequencing was performed with immunoSEQ multiplex PCR; in TCRdb, only in-frame clones are kept and a portion is missing. Among some 210,000 clones listed, roughly 89% were seen once. The sequencing sample was made of peripheral blood. The receptor was derived from a man aged 60 to 69 who had recovered from COVID-19. V gene TRBV5-5 combines with J gene TRBJ1-2, with D unclear. CDR3 coding DNA: TGTGCCAGCAACCCGACGGGTACCTATGGCTACACCTTC. Translated: CASNPTGTYGYTF.